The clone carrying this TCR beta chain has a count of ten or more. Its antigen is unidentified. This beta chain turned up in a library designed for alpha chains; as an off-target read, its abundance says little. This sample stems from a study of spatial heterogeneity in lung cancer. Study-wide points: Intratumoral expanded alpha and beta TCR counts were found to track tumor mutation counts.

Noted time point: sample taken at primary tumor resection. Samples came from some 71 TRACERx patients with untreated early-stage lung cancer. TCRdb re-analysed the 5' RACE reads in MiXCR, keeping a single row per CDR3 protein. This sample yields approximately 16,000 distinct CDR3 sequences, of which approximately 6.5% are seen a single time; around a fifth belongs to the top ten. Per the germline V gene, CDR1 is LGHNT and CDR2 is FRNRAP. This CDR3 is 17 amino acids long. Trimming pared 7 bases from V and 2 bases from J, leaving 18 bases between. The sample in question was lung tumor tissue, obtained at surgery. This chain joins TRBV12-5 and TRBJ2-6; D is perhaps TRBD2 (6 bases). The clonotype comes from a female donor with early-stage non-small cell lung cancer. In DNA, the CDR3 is TGTGCTAGTGTCCCCGGGAGTCCGGATACTGGGGCCAACGTCCTGACTTTC. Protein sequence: CASVPGSPDTGANVLTF.